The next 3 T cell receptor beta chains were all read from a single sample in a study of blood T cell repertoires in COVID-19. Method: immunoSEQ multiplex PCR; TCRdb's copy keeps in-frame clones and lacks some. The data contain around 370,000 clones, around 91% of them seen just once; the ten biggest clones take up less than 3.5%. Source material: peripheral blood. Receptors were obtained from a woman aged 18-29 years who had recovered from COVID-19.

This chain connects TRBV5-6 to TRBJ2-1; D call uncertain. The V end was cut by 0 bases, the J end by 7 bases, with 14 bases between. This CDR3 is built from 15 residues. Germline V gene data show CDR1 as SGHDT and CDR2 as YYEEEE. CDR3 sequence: CASSLGSVSVNEQFF. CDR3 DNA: TGTGCCAGCAGCTTGGGGAGTGTGAGTGTGAATGAGCAGTTCTTC.

Here the CDR3 reads CASSINGGFGYTF. DNA for the CDR3: TGTGCCAGTAGCATAAACGGGGGTTTTGGCTACACCTTC. The chain has TRBV19 and TRBJ1-2; a possible D gene is TRBD1 (5 bases). The CDR3 is made up of 13 amino acids. Trimming took 6 bases from V and 7 from J, leaving 15 bases between them. Looked up from germline, CDR1 is LNHDA and CDR2 is SQIVND (reference sequence).

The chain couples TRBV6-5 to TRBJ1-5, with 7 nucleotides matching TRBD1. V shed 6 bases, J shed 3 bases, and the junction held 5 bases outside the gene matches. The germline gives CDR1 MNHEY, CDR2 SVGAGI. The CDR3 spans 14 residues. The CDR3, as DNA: TGTGCCAGCAGCCCAGGGGGGATCAATCAGCCCCAGCATTTT. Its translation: CASSPGGINQPQHF.